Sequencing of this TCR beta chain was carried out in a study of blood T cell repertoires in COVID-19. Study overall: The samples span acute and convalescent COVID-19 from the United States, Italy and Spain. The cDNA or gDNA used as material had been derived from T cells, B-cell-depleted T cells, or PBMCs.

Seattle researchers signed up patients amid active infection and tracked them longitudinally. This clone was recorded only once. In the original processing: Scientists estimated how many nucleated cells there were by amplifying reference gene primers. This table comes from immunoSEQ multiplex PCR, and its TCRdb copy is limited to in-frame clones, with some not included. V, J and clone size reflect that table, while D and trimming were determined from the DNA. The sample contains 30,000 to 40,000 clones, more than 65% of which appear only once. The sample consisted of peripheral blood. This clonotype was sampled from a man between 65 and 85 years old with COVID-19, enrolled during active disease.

The CDR3 DNA is TGTGCCAGCAGCCTTGGTGGGGCAGGGAATGAAAAACTGTTTTTT. Its protein is CASSLGGAGNEKLFF. The chain couples TRBV5-4 to TRBJ1-4; TRBD1 might be the D (5 bases). The CDR3 consists of 15 residues. The ends were cut back, 4 bases at V and 5 bases at J, with 15 bases in the middle. Germline V CDR1 and CDR2: SGHNT, YYREEE (reference sequence). The full variable domain, completed using reference TRBV5-4 and TRBJ1-4, is ETGVTQSPTHLIKTRGQQVTLRCSSQSGHNTVSWYQQALGQGPQFIFQYYREEENGRGNFPPRFSGLQFPNYSSELNVNALELDDSALYLCASSLGGAGNEKLFFGSGTQLSVL.